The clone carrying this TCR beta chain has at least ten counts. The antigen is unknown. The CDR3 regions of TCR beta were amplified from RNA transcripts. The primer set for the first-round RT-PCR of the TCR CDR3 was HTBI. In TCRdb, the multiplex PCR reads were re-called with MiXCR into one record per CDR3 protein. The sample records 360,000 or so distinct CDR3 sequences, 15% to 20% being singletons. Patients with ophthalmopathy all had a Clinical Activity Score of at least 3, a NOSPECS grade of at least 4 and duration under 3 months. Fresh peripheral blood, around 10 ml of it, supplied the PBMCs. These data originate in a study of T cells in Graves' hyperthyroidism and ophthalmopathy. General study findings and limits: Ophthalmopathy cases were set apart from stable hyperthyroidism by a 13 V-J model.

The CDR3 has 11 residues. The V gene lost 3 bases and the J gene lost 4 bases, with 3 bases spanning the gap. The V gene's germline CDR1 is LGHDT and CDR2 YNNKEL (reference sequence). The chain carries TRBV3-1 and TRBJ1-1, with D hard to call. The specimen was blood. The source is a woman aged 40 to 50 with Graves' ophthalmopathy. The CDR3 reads CASSHATEAFF. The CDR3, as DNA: TGTGCCAGCAGCCATGCCACTGAAGCTTTCTTT.